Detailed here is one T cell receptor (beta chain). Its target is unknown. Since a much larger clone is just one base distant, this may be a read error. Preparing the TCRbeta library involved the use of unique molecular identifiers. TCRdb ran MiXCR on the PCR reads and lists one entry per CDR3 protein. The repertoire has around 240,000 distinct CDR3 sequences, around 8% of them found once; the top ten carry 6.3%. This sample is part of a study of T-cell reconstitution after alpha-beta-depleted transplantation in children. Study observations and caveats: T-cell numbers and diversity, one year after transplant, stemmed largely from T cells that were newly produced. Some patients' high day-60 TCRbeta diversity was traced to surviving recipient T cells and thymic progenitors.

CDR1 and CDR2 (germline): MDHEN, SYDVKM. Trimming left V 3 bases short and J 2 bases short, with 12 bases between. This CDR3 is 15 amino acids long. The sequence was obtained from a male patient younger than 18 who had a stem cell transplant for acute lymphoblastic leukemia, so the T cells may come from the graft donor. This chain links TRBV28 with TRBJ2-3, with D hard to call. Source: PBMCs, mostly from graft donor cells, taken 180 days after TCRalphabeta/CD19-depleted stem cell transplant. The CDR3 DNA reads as TGTGCCAGCAGTTTGGGTTATTCTAACACAGATACGCAGTATTTT. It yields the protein CASSLGYSNTDTQYF. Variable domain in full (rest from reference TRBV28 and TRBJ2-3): DVKVTQSSRYLVKRTGEKVFLECVQDMDHENMFWYRQDPGLGLRLIYFSYDVKMKEKGDIPEGYSVSREKKERFSLILESASTNQTSMYLCASSLGYSNTDTQYFGPGTRLTVL.